These 8 T cell receptor beta chains were sequenced from one sample in a study of OX40 agonist ivuxolimab in advanced cancers. The protocol was immunoSEQ multiplex PCR, while the TCRdb copy is restricted to in-frame clones and leaves out a portion. The table includes 29,000 or so clones, around 90% detected once. Sequencing used CD4+ or CD8+ T cells sorted from blood, obtained in a trial of the OX40 agonist ivuxolimab. Receptor source: an adult with an advanced solid tumor such as melanoma, head and neck, liver or kidney cancer.

This chain connects TRBV7-9 to TRBJ2-7; a possible D gene is TRBD1 (6 bases). The CDR3 is 14 amino acids. Trimming shortened V by 3 bases and J by 0 bases, and 9 bases separated the two germline ends. The germline CDR1 and CDR2 sequences are SEHNR and FQNEAQ (reference sequence). The CDR3 bases are TGTGCCAGCAGCTTGCAGGGGCTCTCCTACGAGCAGTACTTC. This gives the protein CASSLQGLSYEQYF. Drawing the rest from reference TRBV7-9 and TRBJ2-7, the complete variable domain is DTGVSQNPRHKITKRGQNVTFRCDPISEHNRLYWYRQTLGQGPEFLTYFQNEAQLEKSRLLSDRFSAERPKGSFSTLEIQRTEQGDSAMYLCASSLQGLSYEQYFGPGTRLTVT.

The genes are TRBV29-1 and TRBJ1-2; D is perhaps TRBD1 (6 bases). CDR1 and CDR2 (germline): SQVTM, ANQGSEA. The CDR3 has 14 amino acids. V gave up 3 bases and J gave up 5 bases, with 16 bases separating them. CDR3 sequence reads: CSVDGEQGRYGYTF. CDR3 in DNA: TGCAGCGTTGACGGCGAACAGGGACGTTATGGCTACACCTTC.

The sample holds a few counts of this clone. The rearrangement links TRBV14 to TRBJ2-1; tentative D call: TRBD1 (5 bases). V gave up 2 bases and J gave up 7 bases, with 15 bases separating them. CDR3 length: 15 residues. Per the germline V gene, CDR1 is SGHDN and CDR2 is FVKESK. The CDR3 sequence is CASSQIPDSWNEQFF. The CDR3 DNA follows: TGTGCCAGCAGCCAAATCCCCGACAGTTGGAATGAGCAGTTCTTC.

The CDR3, as DNA: TGTGCCAGCAGTTTAGGCGGAGGGGCCGGCTACACCTTC. Its protein product is CASSLGGGAGYTF. J is TRBJ1-2 and V is TRBV27; a possible D gene is TRBD1 (5 bases). The germline V gene encodes CDR1 MNHEY and CDR2 SMNVEV (reference sequence). V was shortened by 2 bases and J by 8 bases, with 12 bases between the two germline ends. The CDR3 has 13 amino acids.

The rearrangement links TRBV6-1 to TRBJ2-1; D ambiguous. Germline V CDR1 and CDR2: MNHNS, SASEGT. Trimming shortened V by 6 bases and J by 8 bases, and 11 bases separated the two germline ends. The length of the CDR3 is 12 residues. DNA of the CDR3: TGTGCCAGCAGAAGTCCCCGTTATGAGCAGTTCTTC. This translates into CASRSPRYEQFF.

This CDR3 reads CASSSGLVDEQYF. CDR3 in DNA: TGTGCCAGCAGCTCAGGTCTAGTCGACGAGCAGTACTTC. The chain recombines TRBV5-4 with TRBJ2-7; D is undetermined. The germline V gene encodes CDR1 SGHNT and CDR2 YYREEE (reference sequence). V lost 3 bases and J lost 5, with 12 bases in between. This CDR3 has 13 amino acids.

In its sample, this clone was seen once. The rearrangement joins TRBV4-1 to TRBJ2-5; the match to TRBD1 covers 7 bases. CDR1 MGHRA and CDR2 YSYEKL come from the germline V gene. The CDR3 is 15 residues long. The V and J ends lost 4 bases and 2 bases, in that order; junction bases with no gene match: 7. The CDR3 spells CASSPITGEQETQYF. In DNA form, the CDR3 reads TGCGCCAGCAGCCCAATAACAGGGGAACAAGAGACCCAGTACTTC.

The CDR3 region is CASSEASGGENEQYF. The CDR3, as DNA: TGTGCCAGCAGTGAGGCTAGCGGGGGGGAAAACGAGCAGTACTTC. V and J are TRBV6-1 and TRBJ2-7, with 12 bases matching TRBD2. This CDR3 has 15 residues. In germline, CDR1 is MNHNS, CDR2 SASEGT. The junction had 5 bases not matched to a gene; V was cut back by 3 bases and J by 5 bases.